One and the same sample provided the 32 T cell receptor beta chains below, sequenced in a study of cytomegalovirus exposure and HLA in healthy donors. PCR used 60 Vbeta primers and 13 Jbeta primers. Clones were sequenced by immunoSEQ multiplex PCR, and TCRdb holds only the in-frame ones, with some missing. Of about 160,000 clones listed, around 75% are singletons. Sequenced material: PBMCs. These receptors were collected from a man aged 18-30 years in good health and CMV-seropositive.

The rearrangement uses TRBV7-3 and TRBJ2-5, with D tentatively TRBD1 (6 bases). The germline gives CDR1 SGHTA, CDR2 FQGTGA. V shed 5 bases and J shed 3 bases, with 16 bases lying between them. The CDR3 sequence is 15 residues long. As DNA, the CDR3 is TGTGCCAGCAGCGCCTCAGGGGCCGCCGAAGAGACCCAGTACTTC. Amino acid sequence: CASSASGAAEETQYF.

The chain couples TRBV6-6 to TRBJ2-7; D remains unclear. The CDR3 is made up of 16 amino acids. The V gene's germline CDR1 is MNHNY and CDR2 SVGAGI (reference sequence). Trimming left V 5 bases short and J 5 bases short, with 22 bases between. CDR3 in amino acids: CASSPLQAGRIHEQYV. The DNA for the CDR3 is TGTGCCAGCAGTCCTCTCCAGGCCGGCAGAATCCACGAGCAGTACGTC.

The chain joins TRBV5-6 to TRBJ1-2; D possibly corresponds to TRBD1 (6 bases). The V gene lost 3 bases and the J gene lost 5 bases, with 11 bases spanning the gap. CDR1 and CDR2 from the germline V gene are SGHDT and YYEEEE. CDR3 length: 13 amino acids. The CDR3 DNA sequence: TGTGCCAGCAGCTCGGACAGAATTTATGGCTACACCTTC. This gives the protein CASSSDRIYGYTF.

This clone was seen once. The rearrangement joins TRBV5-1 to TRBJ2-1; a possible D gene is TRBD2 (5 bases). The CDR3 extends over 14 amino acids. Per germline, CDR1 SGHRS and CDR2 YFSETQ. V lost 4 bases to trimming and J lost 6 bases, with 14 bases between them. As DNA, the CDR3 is TGCGCCAGCAGCAGCTGGTCGGCGGGCAATGAGCAGTTCTTC. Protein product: CASSSWSAGNEQFF.

The CDR3 nucleotides are TGTGCCAGCAGGCAGCAGTCGGCAGGGATCCACGAGCAGTACGTC. This translates into CASRQQSAGIHEQYV. The rearrangement uses TRBV28 and TRBJ2-7, with a tentative D call TRBD1 (5 bases). V was cut by 6 bases and J by 5 bases, with 20 bases left in between. This CDR3 spans 15 amino acids. Germline V CDR1 and CDR2: MDHEN, SYDVKM.

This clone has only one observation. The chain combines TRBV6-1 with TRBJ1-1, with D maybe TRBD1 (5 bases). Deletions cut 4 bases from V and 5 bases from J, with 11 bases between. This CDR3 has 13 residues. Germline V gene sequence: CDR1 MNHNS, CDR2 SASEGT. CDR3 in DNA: TGTGCCAGCAGTGGACGGGGGGAGACTGAAGCTTTCTTT. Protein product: CASSGRGETEAFF.

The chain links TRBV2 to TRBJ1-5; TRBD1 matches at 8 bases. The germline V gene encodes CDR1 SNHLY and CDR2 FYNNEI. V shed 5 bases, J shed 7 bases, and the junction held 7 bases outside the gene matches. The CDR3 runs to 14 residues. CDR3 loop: CASSSQGARQPQHF. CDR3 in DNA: TGTGCCAGCAGTTCCCAGGGGGCGCGGCAGCCCCAGCATTTT.

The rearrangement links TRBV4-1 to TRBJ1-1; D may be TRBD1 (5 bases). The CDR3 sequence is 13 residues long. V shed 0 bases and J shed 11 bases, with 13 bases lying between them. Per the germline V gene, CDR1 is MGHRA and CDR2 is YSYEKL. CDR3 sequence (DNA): TGCGCCAGCAGCCAAGATGAGACAGTTGGGGCTTTCTTT. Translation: CASSQDETVGAFF.

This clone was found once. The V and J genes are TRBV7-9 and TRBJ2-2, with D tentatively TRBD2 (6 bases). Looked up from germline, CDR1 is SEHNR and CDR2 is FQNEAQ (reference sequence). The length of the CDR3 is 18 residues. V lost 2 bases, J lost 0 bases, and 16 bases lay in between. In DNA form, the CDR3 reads TGTGCCAGCAGCTTACTGGCCGGGGACTTAGCGAACACCGGGGAGCTGTTTTTT. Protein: CASSLLAGDLANTGELFF. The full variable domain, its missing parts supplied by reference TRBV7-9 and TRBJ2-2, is DTGVSQNPRHKITKRGQNVTFRCDPISEHNRLYWYRQTLGQGPEFLTYFQNEAQLEKSRLLSDRFSAERPKGSFSTLEIQRTEQGDSAMYLCASSLLAGDLANTGELFFGEGSRLTVL.

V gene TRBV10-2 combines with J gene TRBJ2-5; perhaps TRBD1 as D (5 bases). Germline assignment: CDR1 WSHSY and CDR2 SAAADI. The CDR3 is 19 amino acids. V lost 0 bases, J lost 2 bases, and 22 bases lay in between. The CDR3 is CASSESRSRGYPEQETQYF. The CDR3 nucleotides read TGCGCCAGCAGTGAGTCGAGGTCAAGGGGCTATCCAGAACAAGAGACCCAGTACTTC.

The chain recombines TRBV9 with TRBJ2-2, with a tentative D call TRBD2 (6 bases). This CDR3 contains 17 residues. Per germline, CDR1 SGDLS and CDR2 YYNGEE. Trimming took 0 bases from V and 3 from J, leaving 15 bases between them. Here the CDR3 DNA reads TGTGCCAGCAGCGTAGGCGCGGGTTGGGGGGACACCGGGGAGCTGTTTTTT. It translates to CASSVGAGWGDTGELFF.

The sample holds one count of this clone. The CDR3 spells CASSQVGGGADTQYF. The DNA for the CDR3 is TGTGCCAGCAGCCAAGTCGGCGGGGGGGCAGATACGCAGTATTTT. The chain couples TRBV4-2 to TRBJ2-3, with 9 bases lining up with TRBD2. This CDR3 spans 15 amino acids. V lost 1 base, J lost 4 bases, and 3 bases stayed unmatched. CDR1 and CDR2 from the germline V gene are LGHNA and YNFKEQ.

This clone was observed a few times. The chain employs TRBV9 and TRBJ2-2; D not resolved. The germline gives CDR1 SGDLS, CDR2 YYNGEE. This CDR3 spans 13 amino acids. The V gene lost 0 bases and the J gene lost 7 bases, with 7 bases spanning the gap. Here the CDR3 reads CASSVAHSGELFF. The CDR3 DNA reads TGTGCCAGCAGCGTAGCTCATAGCGGGGAGCTGTTTTTT.

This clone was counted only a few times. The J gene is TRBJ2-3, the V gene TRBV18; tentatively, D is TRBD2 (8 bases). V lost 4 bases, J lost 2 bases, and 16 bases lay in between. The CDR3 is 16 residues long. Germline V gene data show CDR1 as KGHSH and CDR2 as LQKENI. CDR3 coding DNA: TGTGCCAGCTCACACAATAGCGGGACAGTCACAGATACGCAGTATTTT. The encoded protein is CASSHNSGTVTDTQYF.

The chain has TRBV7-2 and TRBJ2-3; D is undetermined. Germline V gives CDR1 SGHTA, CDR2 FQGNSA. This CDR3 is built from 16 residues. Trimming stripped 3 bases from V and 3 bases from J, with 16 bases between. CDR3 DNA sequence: TGTGCCAGCAGCTTTACGGCGGAGTGGGTGACAGATACGCAGTATTTT. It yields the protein CASSFTAEWVTDTQYF.

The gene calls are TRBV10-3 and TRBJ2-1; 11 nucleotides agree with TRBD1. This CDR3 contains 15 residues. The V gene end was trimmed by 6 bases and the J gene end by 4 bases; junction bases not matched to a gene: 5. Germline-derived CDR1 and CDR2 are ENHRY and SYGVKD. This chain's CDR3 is CAISLGTGGYNEQFF. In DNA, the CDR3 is TGTGCCATCAGCCTTGGGACAGGGGGATACAATGAGCAGTTCTTC.

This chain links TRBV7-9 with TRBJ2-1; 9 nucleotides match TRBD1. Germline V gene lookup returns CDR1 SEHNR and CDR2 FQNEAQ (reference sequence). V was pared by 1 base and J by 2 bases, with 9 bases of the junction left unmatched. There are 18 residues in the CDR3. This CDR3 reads CASSLGNYRGRTYNEQFF. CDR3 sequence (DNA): TGTGCCAGCAGCTTAGGGAATTACAGGGGGCGAACCTACAATGAGCAGTTCTTC.

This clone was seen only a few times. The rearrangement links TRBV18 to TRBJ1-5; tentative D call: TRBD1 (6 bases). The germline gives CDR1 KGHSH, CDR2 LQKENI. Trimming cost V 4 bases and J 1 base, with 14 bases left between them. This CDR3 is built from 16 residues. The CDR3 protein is CASSRRLGASNQPQHF. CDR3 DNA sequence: TGTGCCAGCTCACGGCGGCTGGGGGCGAGCAATCAGCCCCAGCATTTT.

CDR3 in amino acids: CASSEADRGYGYTF. CDR3 DNA: TGTGCCAGCAGTGAAGCGGACAGGGGCTATGGCTACACCTTC. The chain links TRBV2 to TRBJ1-2; 9 bases align to TRBD1. Germline lookup yields CDR1 SNHLY and CDR2 FYNNEI. V gave up 0 bases and J gave up 4 bases; unmatched junction bases: 0. The CDR3 is made up of 14 amino acids.

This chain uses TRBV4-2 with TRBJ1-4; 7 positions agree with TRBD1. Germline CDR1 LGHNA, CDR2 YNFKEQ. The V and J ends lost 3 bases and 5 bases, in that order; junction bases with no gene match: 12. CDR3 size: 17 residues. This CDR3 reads CASSQIGGPGGNEKLFF. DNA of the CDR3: TGTGCCAGCAGCCAGATCGGGGGACCAGGGGGAAATGAAAAACTGTTTTTT.

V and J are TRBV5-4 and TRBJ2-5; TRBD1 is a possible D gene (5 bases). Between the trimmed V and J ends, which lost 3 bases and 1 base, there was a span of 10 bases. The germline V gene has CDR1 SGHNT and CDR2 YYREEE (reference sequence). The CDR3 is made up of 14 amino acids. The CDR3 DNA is TGTGCCAGCAGCTGGACACTTTCCCAAGAGACCCAGTACTTC. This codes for CASSWTLSQETQYF.

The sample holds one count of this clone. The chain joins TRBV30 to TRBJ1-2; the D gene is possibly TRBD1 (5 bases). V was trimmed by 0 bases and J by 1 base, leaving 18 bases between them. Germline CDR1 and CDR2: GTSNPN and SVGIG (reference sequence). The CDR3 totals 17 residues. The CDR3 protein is CAWSVRGKQALNYGYTF. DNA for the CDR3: TGTGCCTGGAGTGTACGGGGGAAGCAGGCACTTAACTATGGCTACACCTTC. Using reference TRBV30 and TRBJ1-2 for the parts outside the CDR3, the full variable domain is SQTIHQWPATLVQPVGSPLSLECTVEGTSNPNLYWYRQAAGRGLQLLFYSVGIGQISSEVPQNLSASRPQDRQFILSSKKLLLSDSGFYLCAWSVRGKQALNYGYTFGSGTRLTVV.

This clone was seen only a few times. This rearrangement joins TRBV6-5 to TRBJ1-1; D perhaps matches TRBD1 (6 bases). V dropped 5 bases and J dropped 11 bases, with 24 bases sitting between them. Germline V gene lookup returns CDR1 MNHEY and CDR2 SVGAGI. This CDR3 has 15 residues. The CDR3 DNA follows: TGTGCCAGCAGTCAGCCTGGGGGGGCCTCATCTGGGGCTTTCTTT. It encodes CASSQPGGASSGAFF.

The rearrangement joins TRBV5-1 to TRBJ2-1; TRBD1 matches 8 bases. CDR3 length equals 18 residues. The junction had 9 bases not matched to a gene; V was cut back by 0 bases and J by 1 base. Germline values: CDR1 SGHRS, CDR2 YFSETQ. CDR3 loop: CASSLAGAGTGSYNEQFF. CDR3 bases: TGCGCCAGCAGCTTGGCGGGCGCTGGGACAGGTTCCTACAATGAGCAGTTCTTC. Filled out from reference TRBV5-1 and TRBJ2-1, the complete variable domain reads KAGVTQTPRYLIKTRGQQVTLSCSPISGHRSVSWYQQTPGQGLQFLFEYFSETQRNKGNFPGRFSGRQFSNSRSEMNVSTLELGDSALYLCASSLAGAGTGSYNEQFFGPGTRLTVL.

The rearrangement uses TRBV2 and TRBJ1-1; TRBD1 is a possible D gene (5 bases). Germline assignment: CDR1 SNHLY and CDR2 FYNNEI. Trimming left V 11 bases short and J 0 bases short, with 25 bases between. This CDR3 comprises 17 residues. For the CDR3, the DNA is TGTGCCTGTCCCCTAGGGCCACCTGGGGGGATGAACACTGAAGCTTTCTTT. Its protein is CACPLGPPGGMNTEAFF.

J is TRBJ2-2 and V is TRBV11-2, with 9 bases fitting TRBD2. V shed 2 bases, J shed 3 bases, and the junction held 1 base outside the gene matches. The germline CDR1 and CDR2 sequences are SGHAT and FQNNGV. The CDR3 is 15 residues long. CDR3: CASSLLAGYTGELFF. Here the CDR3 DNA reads TGTGCCAGCAGCTTACTAGCGGGGTACACCGGGGAGCTGTTTTTT.

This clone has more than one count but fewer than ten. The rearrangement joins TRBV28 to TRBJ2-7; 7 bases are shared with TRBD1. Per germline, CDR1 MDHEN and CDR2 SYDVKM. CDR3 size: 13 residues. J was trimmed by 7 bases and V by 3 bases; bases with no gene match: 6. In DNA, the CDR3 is TGTGCCAGCAGTTTTAGGGGGCTGGGTGAGCAGTACGTC. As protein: CASSFRGLGEQYV.

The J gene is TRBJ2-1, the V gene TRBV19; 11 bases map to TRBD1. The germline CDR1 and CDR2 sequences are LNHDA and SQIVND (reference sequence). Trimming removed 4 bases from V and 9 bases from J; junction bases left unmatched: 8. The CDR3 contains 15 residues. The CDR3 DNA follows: TGTGCCAGTAGTACATGGACAGGGGGCTTAACTGAGCAGTTCTTC. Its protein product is CASSTWTGGLTEQFF. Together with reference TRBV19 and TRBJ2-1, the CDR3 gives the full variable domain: DGGITQSPKYLFRKEGQNVTLSCEQNLNHDAMYWYRQDPGQGLRLIYYSQIVNDFQKGDIAEGYSVSREKKESFPLTVTSAQKNPTAFYLCASSTWTGGLTEQFFGPGTRLTVL.

The CDR3 DNA is TGTGCCAGCCTAGAGACAGGGGCCACTGAAGCTTTCTTT. Translation: CASLETGATEAFF. This rearrangement joins TRBV6-1 to TRBJ1-1; 8 nucleotides match TRBD1. The germline CDR1 and CDR2 sequences are MNHNS and SASEGT. V trimming: 8 bases; J trimming: 4 bases; junction bases outside the gene matches: 6. The CDR3 has 13 residues.

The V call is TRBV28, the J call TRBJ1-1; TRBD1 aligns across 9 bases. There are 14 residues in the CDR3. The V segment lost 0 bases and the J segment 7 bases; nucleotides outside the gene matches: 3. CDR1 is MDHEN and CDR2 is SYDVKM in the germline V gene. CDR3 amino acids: CASSLWADRGEAFF. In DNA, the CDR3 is TGTGCCAGCAGTTTATGGGCGGACAGGGGTGAAGCTTTCTTT.

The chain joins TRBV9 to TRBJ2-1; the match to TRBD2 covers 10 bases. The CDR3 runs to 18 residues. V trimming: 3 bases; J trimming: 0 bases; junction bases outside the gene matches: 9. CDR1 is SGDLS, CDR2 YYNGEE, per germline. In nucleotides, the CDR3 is TGTGCCAGCAGCGAGGGGTTCAGCGGGGGGGCCTCCTACAATGAGCAGTTCTTC. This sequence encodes CASSEGFSGGASYNEQFF.

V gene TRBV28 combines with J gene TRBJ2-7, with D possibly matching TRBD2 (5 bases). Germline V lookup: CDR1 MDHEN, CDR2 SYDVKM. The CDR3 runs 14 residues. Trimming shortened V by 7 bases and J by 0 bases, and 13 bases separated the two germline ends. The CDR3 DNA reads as TGTGCCAGCACTCGAGGGTCCTTCTCCTACGAGCAGTACGTC. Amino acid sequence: CASTRGSFSYEQYV.